The next 15 T cell receptor beta chains were all read from a single sample in a study of blood T cells in healthy people across ages. Then a second PCR, running roughly 6 to 12 cycles, was carried out with a sample-barcoded 5' primer and a J-beta primer mix. TCRdb passed the 5' RACE reads through MiXCR, listing each CDR3 protein once. The sample has 950,000 to 1,200,000 distinct CDR3 sequences; about two fifths are singletons. The sample comprised blood. These TCRs come from a man younger than 35 in good health.

About this clonotype: Being one base from a much bigger clone, this may be a read error. The chain recombines TRBV29-1 with TRBJ2-3, with unresolved D. There are 11 residues in the CDR3. Germline assignment: CDR1 SQVTM and CDR2 ANQGSEA. The CDR3 DNA follows: TGCACCGCGACCGTAACAGATACGCAGTATTTT. Its translation: CTATVTDTQYF.

This chain links TRBV20-1 with TRBJ2-2; D is perhaps TRBD1 or TRBD2 (5 bases each). The germline V gene has CDR1 DFQATT and CDR2 SNEGSKA (reference sequence). The CDR3 has 14 residues. V shed 5 bases and J shed 1 base, with 11 bases lying between them. CDR3: CSAQPGRNTGELFF. The CDR3 region has the DNA TGCAGTGCTCAACCGGGACGGAACACCGGGGAGCTGTTTTTT.

This clonotype was observed a handful of times. The V and J genes are TRBV25-1 and TRBJ1-2; 8 positions agree with TRBD1. The germline gives CDR1 MGHDK, CDR2 SYGVNS. V trimming: 4 bases; J trimming: 2 bases; junction bases outside the gene matches: 12. The CDR3 has 17 residues. CDR3 residues: CASSGRDSDRVNYGYTF. CDR3 sequence (DNA): TGTGCCAGCAGTGGAAGGGACTCGGACAGGGTAAACTATGGCTACACCTTC.

V usage is TRBV5-1 and J usage is TRBJ2-3; D is possibly TRBD2 (6 bases). The length of the CDR3 is 15 residues. The germline gives CDR1 SGHRS, CDR2 YFSETQ. Trimming left V 1 base short and J 1 base short, with 10 bases between. In DNA, the CDR3 is TGCGCCAGCAGCTTGATGGGCGGGGGCACAGATACGCAGTATTTT. It yields the protein CASSLMGGGTDTQYF.

This chain links TRBV20-1 with TRBJ1-1; TRBD1 aligns across 10 bases. Germline V gives CDR1 DFQATT, CDR2 SNEGSKA (reference sequence). Germline trimming cut 6 bases from V and 4 bases from J; bases unmatched to any gene: 5. The CDR3 loop spans 13 amino acids. The CDR3 region is CSAIGTGATEAFF. CDR3 DNA: TGCAGTGCGATCGGGACAGGGGCCACTGAAGCTTTCTTT.

The gene calls are TRBV3-1 and TRBJ1-2; D unresolved. Germline V CDR1 and CDR2: LGHDT, YNNKEL (reference sequence). This CDR3 comprises 16 residues. V dropped 0 bases and J dropped 3 bases, with 14 bases sitting between them. This CDR3 reads CASSQDLIDADYGYTF. CDR3 nucleotides: TGTGCCAGCAGCCAAGATCTTATCGATGCAGACTATGGCTACACCTTC.

This clonotype was detected only a few times. The chain uses TRBV9 and TRBJ2-7; D might be TRBD2 (6 bases). The germline CDR1 and CDR2 sequences are SGDLS and YYNGEE. V lost 2 bases to trimming and J lost 3 bases, with 12 bases between them. The CDR3 spans 14 residues. The CDR3 sequence is CASSVGGEDYEQYF. The CDR3 DNA reads TGTGCCAGCAGCGTGGGCGGGGAAGACTACGAGCAGTACTTC.

The J gene is TRBJ2-1, the V gene TRBV5-1, with 7 bases that match TRBD1. Looked up from germline, CDR1 is SGHRS and CDR2 is YFSETQ. The CDR3 runs 16 residues. Unmatched junction bases numbered 12, after V lost 0 bases and J lost 9 bases. The CDR3 DNA reads as TGCGCCAGCAGCTTGGAGGCTGTGGACAGGTCGGGTGAGCAGTTCTTC. Protein: CASSLEAVDRSGEQFF.

The chain joins TRBV7-6 to TRBJ2-1, with 9 positions matching TRBD1. Per the germline V gene, CDR1 is SGHVS and CDR2 is FNYEAQ. V was clipped by 5 bases and J by 3 bases; unmatched bases: 8. The CDR3 has 16 residues. DNA for the CDR3: TGTGCCAGCAGCCTTACTCCGGGACAGGGCTACAATGAGCAGTTCTTC. Encoded protein: CASSLTPGQGYNEQFF.

This clonotype was seen a few times. The V and J genes are TRBV13 and TRBJ2-3, with TRBD1 matching over 8 bases. The length of the CDR3 is 16 residues. V lost 5 bases and J lost 0; bases outside the gene matches: 7. CDR1 and CDR2 from the germline V gene are PRHDT and FYEKMQ (reference sequence). The CDR3 region has the DNA TGTGCCAGCAGCCACAAGGGACAGGAGAGCACAGATACGCAGTATTTT. Translating it yields CASSHKGQESTDTQYF.

As concerns this clonotype: This may stem from a read error, because a much larger clone lies one nucleotide away. In DNA form, the CDR3 reads TGCAGTGTCTCGACCGGGACTGACGTCAATGAGCAGTTCTTC. It translates to CSVSTGTDVNEQFF. The rearrangement joins TRBV20-1 to TRBJ2-1; TRBD2 is a possible D gene (6 bases). CDR3 length equals 14 residues. V lost 7 bases and J 6 bases, leaving 19 bases between the germline ends. In germline, CDR1 is DFQATT, CDR2 SNEGSKA (reference sequence).

This sequence joins TRBV6-5 and TRBJ1-2, with no clear D. CDR3 length: 14 amino acids. Germline CDR1 and CDR2: MNHEY and SVGAGI. The V end lost 8 bases, the J end lost 8 bases, and 21 bases lay between the germline ends. CDR3 sequence: CASATGPQASGYTF. DNA for the CDR3: TGTGCCAGCGCGACCGGGCCCCAAGCTTCCGGCTACACCTTC.

The CDR3 loop is CASSQNRDSGANVLTF. CDR3 nucleotide sequence: TGTGCCAGCAGCCAGAACAGGGATTCTGGGGCCAACGTCCTGACTTTC. The V and J genes are TRBV14 and TRBJ2-6; TRBD1 is a possible D gene (6 bases). From germline, CDR1 is SGHDN and CDR2 FVKESK. The CDR3 consists of 16 residues. V lost 3 bases and J lost 1, with 10 bases in between. Combining the CDR3 with reference TRBV14 and TRBJ2-6 gives the whole variable domain EAGVTQFPSHSVIEKGQTVTLRCDPISGHDNLYWYRRVMGKEIKFLLHFVKESKQDESGMPNNRFLAERTGGTYSTLKVQPAELEDSGVYFCASSQNRDSGANVLTFGAGSRLTVL.

This chain uses TRBV6-5 with TRBJ1-1; TRBD1 aligns across 7 bases. The CDR3 length is 15 residues. The V gene's germline CDR1 is MNHEY and CDR2 SVGAGI. V lost 2 bases to trimming and J lost 4 bases; unmatched junction nucleotides: 7. CDR3 sequence reads: CASSYDRGQFTEAFF. Written as DNA, the CDR3 is TGTGCCAGCAGTTACGATAGGGGGCAGTTCACTGAAGCTTTCTTT.

The chain joins TRBV18 to TRBJ2-7, with a possible D match to TRBD1 (6 bases). Looked up from germline, CDR1 is KGHSH and CDR2 is LQKENI. CDR3 length equals 16 residues. V dropped 3 bases and J dropped 7 bases, with 22 bases sitting between them. This chain's CDR3 is CASSPFMDRSTNEQYF. Written as DNA, the CDR3 is TGTGCCAGCTCACCCTTCATGGACAGATCGACCAATGAGCAGTACTTC.